These T cell receptor beta chains were read from a single sample in a study of shared T cell receptors in the human thymus. Sequencing was performed with immunoSEQ multiplex PCR; in TCRdb, only in-frame clones are kept and a portion is missing. The sample carries about 660,000 clones, roughly 90% recorded once. This sample also belongs to another study, concerning human thymus T cells.

Sequencing used thymocytes. The receptor set was obtained from a boy under three years old with a congenital heart defect. Each CDR3 is given with its conserved first and last residue. D genes are given only for firm matches. A row's size may be missing; if present it is once, few, many or a size class.

v_gene: TRBV21-1; d_gene: NA; j_gene: TRBJ2-2; abundance: NA; len: 18; CDR3nt: TGTGCCAGCAGCAAAGTCGGGACTAGCGGGTTATACACCGGGGAGCTGTTTTTT; CDR3aa: CASSKVGTSGLYTGELFF
v_gene: TRBV7-9; d_gene: NA; j_gene: TRBJ2-4; abundance: NA; len: 16; CDR3nt: TGTGCCAGCAGCTTGGCGGACAGAGGTGGCAAAAACATTCAGTACTTC; CDR3aa: CASSLADRGGKNIQYF
v_gene: TRBV13; d_gene: NA; j_gene: TRBJ2-5; abundance: NA; len: 20; CDR3nt: TGTGCCAGCAGCTTAAAAAGGCGGACTCTTACAGGAGGTAGCGGAGAGACCCAGTACTTC; CDR3aa: CASSLKRRTLTGGSGETQYF
v_gene: TRBV13; d_gene: NA; j_gene: TRBJ1-4; abundance: NA; len: 19; CDR3nt: TGTGCCAGCAGCTTAGGCGGTTTGGACTCCCCTGGCACTAATGAAAAACTGTTTTTT; CDR3aa: CASSLGGLDSPGTNEKLFF
v_gene: TRBV30; d_gene: NA; j_gene: TRBJ1-1; abundance: NA; len: 18; CDR3nt: TGTGCCTGGAGTGTTGGGGCAGGATCCCCGGAACGCTCCACTGAAGCTTTCTTT; CDR3aa: CAWSVGAGSPERSTEAFF
v_gene: TRBV29-1; d_gene: TRBD2; j_gene: TRBJ2-1; abundance: NA; len: 15; CDR3nt: TGCAGCGTTGATCTCCAGGTAGCGGGTAGGAATGAGCAGTTCTTC; CDR3aa: CSVDLQVAGRNEQFF
v_gene: TRBV11-2; d_gene: TRBD1; j_gene: TRBJ2-1; abundance: once; len: 16; CDR3nt: TGTGCCAGCGTCCCCCGCACGGGACAGGGCAACAATGAGCAGTTCTTC; CDR3aa: CASVPRTGQGNNEQFF
v_gene: TRBV30; d_gene: TRBD2; j_gene: TRBJ2-3; abundance: NA; len: 18; CDR3nt: TGTGCCTGGAGTGTATGGGCTAGCGGGATTAGGGGAGTAGATACGCAGTATTTT; CDR3aa: CAWSVWASGIRGVDTQYF
v_gene: TRBV15; d_gene: NA; j_gene: TRBJ1-1; abundance: NA; len: 14; CDR3nt: TGTGCCACCAGCAGAGATAGGGGGGGAACTGAAGCTTTCTTT; CDR3aa: CATSRDRGGTEAFF
v_gene: TRBV5-1; d_gene: TRBD2; j_gene: TRBJ2-4; abundance: few; len: 16; CDR3nt: TGCGCCAGCAGCCTGGGACTAGCGGGGGGCAAAAACATTCAGTACTTC; CDR3aa: CASSLGLAGGKNIQYF
v_gene: TRBV2; d_gene: TRBD2; j_gene: TRBJ2-5; abundance: NA; len: 18; CDR3nt: TGTGCCAGCAAACCGCATCGGATAGCGGGAGAGAACGGAGAGACCCAGTACTTC; CDR3aa: CASKPHRIAGENGETQYF
v_gene: TRBV4-1; d_gene: NA; j_gene: TRBJ1-5; abundance: once; len: 15; CDR3nt: TGCGCCAGCAGCCCAAGATCACAGAACAATCAGCCCCAGCATTTT; CDR3aa: CASSPRSQNNQPQHF
v_gene: TRBV11-3; d_gene: NA; j_gene: TRBJ2-5; abundance: once; len: 13; CDR3nt: TGTGCCAGCAGCTTATTCCGAGGGGGGACCCAGTACTTC; CDR3aa: CASSLFRGGTQYF
v_gene: TRBV27; d_gene: NA; j_gene: TRBJ2-7; abundance: NA; len: 12; CDR3nt: TGTGCCACCAGAGGACTGTCCTACGAGCAGTACTTC; CDR3aa: CATRGLSYEQYF
v_gene: TRBV27; d_gene: TRBD2; j_gene: TRBJ2-1; abundance: once; len: 16; CDR3nt: TGTGCCAGCAGACCGGTACTAGCGGGGATCCCCAATGAGCAGTTCTTC; CDR3aa: CASRPVLAGIPNEQFF
v_gene: TRBV5-1; d_gene: TRBD2; j_gene: TRBJ2-2; abundance: few; len: 18; CDR3nt: TGCGCCAGCAGCCACCAACAGCGGGAGGCGGGGAACACCGGGGAGCTGTTTTTT; CDR3aa: CASSHQQREAGNTGELFF
v_gene: TRBV5-6; d_gene: TRBD1; j_gene: TRBJ1-1; abundance: NA; len: 15; CDR3nt: TGTGCCAGCAGCTTGGTAGGGACAGAAACTACTGAAGCTTTCTTT; CDR3aa: CASSLVGTETTEAFF
v_gene: TRBV27; d_gene: NA; j_gene: TRBJ2-5; abundance: NA; len: 15; CDR3nt: TGTGCCAGCAGTTTGTCTCCCGGGGGACAAGAGACCCAGTACTTC; CDR3aa: CASSLSPGGQETQYF
v_gene: TRBV5-8; d_gene: NA; j_gene: TRBJ1-5; abundance: few; len: 14; CDR3nt: TGTGCCAGCAGACCCTCGGGGGGCCCGGAGCCCCAGCATTTT; CDR3aa: CASRPSGGPEPQHF
v_gene: TRBV6-5; d_gene: TRBD2; j_gene: TRBJ2-3; abundance: NA; len: 15; CDR3nt: TGTGCCAGCAGTTACCTTCTGGCGGGAGCAGATACGCAGTATTTT; CDR3aa: CASSYLLAGADTQYF
v_gene: TRBV5-8; d_gene: TRBD1; j_gene: TRBJ1-5; abundance: NA; len: 18; CDR3nt: TGTGCCAGCAGCTTAAGTTACAGGGGGCGAGGAAGCAATCAGCCCCAGCATTTT; CDR3aa: CASSLSYRGRGSNQPQHF
v_gene: TRBV9; d_gene: NA; j_gene: TRBJ1-2; abundance: NA; len: 13; CDR3nt: TGTGCCAGCAGCGTGGAGGGATACTATGGCTACACCTTC; CDR3aa: CASSVEGYYGYTF
v_gene: TRBV11-2; d_gene: NA; j_gene: TRBJ2-7; abundance: NA; len: 15; CDR3nt: TGTGCCAGCAGCTGTAGCGGTCCGAGCTCCTACGAGCAGTACTTC; CDR3aa: CASSCSGPSSYEQYF
v_gene: TRBV7-6; d_gene: TRBD2; j_gene: TRBJ2-1; abundance: NA; len: 15; CDR3nt: TGTGCCAGCAGAGAGAGCGGGAGCAGGTACAATGAGCAGTTCTTC; CDR3aa: CASRESGSRYNEQFF
v_gene: TRBV4-3; d_gene: TRBD1; j_gene: TRBJ2-3; abundance: NA; len: 20; CDR3nt: TGCGCCAGCAGCCAAGACCGGGACAGGGGTAGGGAAACTAGCACAGATACGCAGTATTTT; CDR3aa: CASSQDRDRGRETSTDTQYF
v_gene: TRBV4-1; d_gene: NA; j_gene: TRBJ2-5; abundance: NA; len: 17; CDR3nt: TGCGCCAGCAGCCAAGATCGGGGGATGCGAATTCAAGAGACCCAGTACTTC; CDR3aa: CASSQDRGMRIQETQYF
v_gene: TRBV4-2; d_gene: TRBD1; j_gene: TRBJ2-7; abundance: NA; len: 18; CDR3nt: TGTGCCAGCAGCCAAGTGACGGGACAGGGAGTATTCTCCTACGAGCAGTACTTC; CDR3aa: CASSQVTGQGVFSYEQYF
v_gene: TRBV9; d_gene: NA; j_gene: TRBJ2-7; abundance: NA; len: 15; CDR3nt: TGTGCCAGCAGCGTAGGTGCGGCGCCCCCCTACGAGCAGTACTTC; CDR3aa: CASSVGAAPPYEQYF
v_gene: TRBV6-4; d_gene: NA; j_gene: TRBJ2-1; abundance: NA; len: 16; CDR3nt: TGTGCCAGCAGTGTAGGAGAGCGGGCTTCCTACAATGAGCAGTTCTTC; CDR3aa: CASSVGERASYNEQFF
v_gene: TRBV30; d_gene: TRBD2; j_gene: TRBJ2-6; abundance: NA; len: 15; CDR3nt: TGTGCCTGGGAGAGCGGGGACTCTGGGGCCAACGTCCTGACTTTC; CDR3aa: CAWESGDSGANVLTF
v_gene: TRBV18; d_gene: TRBD1; j_gene: TRBJ1-1; abundance: NA; len: 17; CDR3nt: TGTGCCAGCTCAACAAATCGACAGGGGGGGCGGAACACTGAAGCTTTCTTT; CDR3aa: CASSTNRQGGRNTEAFF
v_gene: TRBV28; d_gene: TRBD1; j_gene: TRBJ2-7; abundance: NA; len: 14; CDR3nt: TGTGCCAGCAGCCGCGGACAGGGGGCTTCCCCGGGCTACTTC; CDR3aa: CASSRGQGASPGYF
v_gene: TRBV18; d_gene: TRBD2; j_gene: TRBJ2-1; abundance: NA; len: 15; CDR3nt: TGTGCCAGCTCCGCGGGACTAGCGGACTACAATGAGCAGTTCTTC; CDR3aa: CASSAGLADYNEQFF
v_gene: TRBV30; d_gene: NA; j_gene: TRBJ2-1; abundance: NA; len: 15; CDR3nt: TGTGCCTGGACCATTAGGAGGCTACATGACAATGAGCAGTTCTTC; CDR3aa: CAWTIRRLHDNEQFF
v_gene: TRBV30; d_gene: NA; j_gene: TRBJ1-4; abundance: NA; len: 15; CDR3nt: TGTGCCTGGAGTGTACGTTGGGCAGGAGGAGAAAAACTGTTTTTT; CDR3aa: CAWSVRWAGGEKLFF
v_gene: TRBV6-1; d_gene: NA; j_gene: TRBJ2-2; abundance: few; len: 17; CDR3nt: TGTGCCAGCAGTGTTAACCCAGGGGTAGACCCTACCGGGGAGCTGTTTTTT; CDR3aa: CASSVNPGVDPTGELFF
v_gene: TRBV7-2; d_gene: NA; j_gene: TRBJ2-4; abundance: few; len: 15; CDR3nt: TGTGCCAGCAGCCCGCCGCAGCGCGGCAAAAACATTCAGTACTTC; CDR3aa: CASSPPQRGKNIQYF
v_gene: TRBV6-1; d_gene: TRBD2; j_gene: TRBJ2-1; abundance: NA; len: 15; CDR3nt: TGTGCCAGCAGTGAGCCTAGCGGCTTATGCAATGAGCAGTTCTTC; CDR3aa: CASSEPSGLCNEQFF
v_gene: TRBV20-1; d_gene: NA; j_gene: TRBJ1-1; abundance: NA; len: 10; CDR3nt: TGCAGTGCTAGAGCTCCCGAAGCTTTCTTT; CDR3aa: CSARAPEAFF
v_gene: TRBV11-2; d_gene: TRBD2; j_gene: TRBJ2-7; abundance: NA; len: 14; CDR3nt: TGTGCCAGCAGCCTCGGACTAGCGGCCTACGAGCAGTACTTC; CDR3aa: CASSLGLAAYEQYF
v_gene: TRBV5-1; d_gene: NA; j_gene: TRBJ2-6; abundance: NA; len: 15; CDR3nt: TGCGCCAGCAGCTTGGGGGAGGTTGGGGCCAACGTCCTGACTTTC; CDR3aa: CASSLGEVGANVLTF
v_gene: TRBV28; d_gene: NA; j_gene: TRBJ2-7; abundance: NA; len: 14; CDR3nt: TGTGCCAGCACAGGAGCGGGTAGCTCCTACGAGCAGTACTTC; CDR3aa: CASTGAGSSYEQYF
v_gene: TRBV7-9; d_gene: TRBD1; j_gene: TRBJ1-4; abundance: NA; len: 18; CDR3nt: TGTGCCAGCAGCTTATCAACAATGTTACAGGGGGGAAATGAAAAACTGTTTTTT; CDR3aa: CASSLSTMLQGGNEKLFF
v_gene: TRBV6-1; d_gene: NA; j_gene: TRBJ1-2; abundance: NA; len: 15; CDR3nt: TGTGCCAGCACCCCGAAGGAGGGGGGGGCCCGGAGCTACACCTTC; CDR3aa: CASTPKEGGARSYTF
v_gene: TRBV7-2; d_gene: TRBD1; j_gene: TRBJ2-7; abundance: NA; len: 14; CDR3nt: TGTGCCAGCAGCCCACCGACAGGGCCCCACGAGCAGTACTTC; CDR3aa: CASSPPTGPHEQYF
v_gene: TRBV12-5; d_gene: TRBD1; j_gene: TRBJ1-2; abundance: NA; len: 16; CDR3nt: TGTGCTAGTGGTTTGGACTCAAGGGGGCCAGACTATGGCTACACCTTC; CDR3aa: CASGLDSRGPDYGYTF
v_gene: TRBV27; d_gene: TRBD2; j_gene: TRBJ2-1; abundance: NA; len: 14; CDR3nt: TGTGCCAGCCGCCTAGCGGGAGGGCCTGGAGAGCAGTTCTTC; CDR3aa: CASRLAGGPGEQFF
v_gene: TRBV5-4; d_gene: NA; j_gene: TRBJ1-1; abundance: NA; len: 14; CDR3nt: TGTGCCAGCAGCCAACAGCAACTGAACACTGAAGCTTTCTTT; CDR3aa: CASSQQQLNTEAFF
v_gene: TRBV4-3; d_gene: NA; j_gene: TRBJ1-1; abundance: NA; len: 17; CDR3nt: TGCGCCAGCAGCCAAGATTTAGGCGGACACCTGAACACTGAAGCTTTCTTT; CDR3aa: CASSQDLGGHLNTEAFF
v_gene: TRBV19; d_gene: NA; j_gene: TRBJ1-5; abundance: NA; len: 13; CDR3nt: TGTGCCAGTAGTATGAGGCAGAATCAGCCCCAGCATTTT; CDR3aa: CASSMRQNQPQHF
v_gene: TRBV10-2; d_gene: TRBD2; j_gene: TRBJ2-2; abundance: NA; len: 17; CDR3nt: TGCGCCAGCAGAGCTAGCGGGGCCGAGCTCAACACCGGGGAGCTGTTTTTT; CDR3aa: CASRASGAELNTGELFF
v_gene: TRBV18; d_gene: NA; j_gene: TRBJ2-7; abundance: NA; len: 16; CDR3nt: TGTGCCAGCTCACCATCGATCGGGGGGCCTATCTACGAGCAGTACTTC; CDR3aa: CASSPSIGGPIYEQYF
v_gene: TRBV19; d_gene: NA; j_gene: TRBJ1-5; abundance: NA; len: 15; CDR3nt: TGTGCCAGTAGTACCCTCCAGGGAGGGAATCAGCCCCAGCATTTT; CDR3aa: CASSTLQGGNQPQHF
v_gene: TRBV21-1; d_gene: NA; j_gene: TRBJ2-5; abundance: NA; len: 15; CDR3nt: TGTGCCAGCAGCAAACTAGGGGACAGGGAAGAGACCCAGTACTTC; CDR3aa: CASSKLGDREETQYF
v_gene: TRBV7-9; d_gene: NA; j_gene: TRBJ1-3; abundance: once; len: 18; CDR3nt: TGTGCCAGCAGCCCACGCCCCCGACGGGGGTCATCTGGAAACACCATATATTTT; CDR3aa: CASSPRPRRGSSGNTIYF